Listed here are 21 T cell receptor beta chains from one sample, sequenced in a study of vaccination and CD4 T cells after COVID-19. Stated treatment: roughly 11-day PBMC culture with coronavirus spike peptide pools or control peptides (ViraFEST assay). For these TCRs, the target antigens are not known. An Oncomine TCR Beta short-read assay was used to sequence the DNA from cultured CD4+ T cells. TCRdb processed the PCR reads anew with MiXCR; each CDR3 protein has one entry. Among around 19,000 distinct CDR3 sequences listed, 35% to 40% were seen once. The source material was CD4+ T cells from blood, cultured in vitro, sampled before SARS-CoV-2 vaccination. The receptors come from a human donor who received a COVID-19 vaccine.

The chain employs TRBV25-1 and TRBJ2-5, with TRBD1 as a possible D gene (6 bases). The V gene's germline CDR1 is MGHDK and CDR2 SYGVNS. CDR3 length: 15 amino acids. Trimming took 4 bases from V and 5 from J, leaving 17 bases between them. DNA for the CDR3: TGTGCCAGCAGTGCCCCGGACAGAGAAATGGAGACCCAGTACTTC. Its protein product is CASSAPDREMETQYF.

The chain recombines TRBV11-1 with TRBJ2-7; D may match TRBD1 or TRBD2 (5 bases each). CDR1 SGHAT and CDR2 FQDESV come from the germline V gene (reference sequence). CDR3 length: 13 amino acids. With 3 bases removed from V and 0 bases from J, the gap between germline ends came to 6 bases. For the CDR3, the DNA is TGTGCCAGCAGCTTGGGGGTCTCCTACGAGCAGTACTTC. Its translation is CASSLGVSYEQYF.

There are a few counts of this clonotype. V usage is TRBV5-1 and J usage is TRBJ2-3; D is unclear. Trimming took off 4 bases at V and 6 bases at J, with 15 bases between the two ends. CDR3 length equals 14 residues. Germline V gene lookup returns CDR1 SGHRS and CDR2 YFSETQ. The CDR3 nucleotides are TGCGCCAGCAGCCCCATGCCAGGCGCTGATACGCAGTATTTT. Translating it yields CASSPMPGADTQYF.

V and J are TRBV10-1 and TRBJ2-7; the match to TRBD2 covers 7 bases. V gave up 5 bases and J gave up 1 base; unmatched junction bases: 11. Germline V lookup: CDR1 WNHNN, CDR2 SYGVQD (reference sequence). The length of the CDR3 is 16 residues. The CDR3 protein is CASSRTGGLLSYEQYF. CDR3 coding DNA: TGCGCCAGCAGTCGAACGGGGGGACTGTTATCCTACGAGCAGTACTTC.

The chain has TRBV5-1 and TRBJ1-1, with D perhaps TRBD1 (5 bases). V lost 0 bases, J lost 0 bases, and 12 bases lay in between. CDR3 size: 16 residues. Germline CDR1 reads SGHRS; CDR2 reads YFSETQ. This CDR3 is CASSLEPGRLNTEAFF. In nucleotides, the CDR3 is TGCGCCAGCAGCTTGGAACCAGGGCGCTTGAACACTGAAGCTTTCTTT. The full variable domain, completed using reference TRBV5-1 and TRBJ1-1, is KAGVTQTPRYLIKTRGQQVTLSCSPISGHRSVSWYQQTPGQGLQFLFEYFSETQRNKGNFPGRFSGRQFSNSRSEMNVSTLELGDSALYLCASSLEPGRLNTEAFFGQGTRLTVV.

There are a few counts of this clonotype. CDR3 protein: CSAREGLAGGLGELFF. The CDR3 DNA follows: TGCAGTGCTAGAGAGGGGCTAGCGGGGGGGCTCGGGGAGCTGTTTTTT. This chain links TRBV20-1 with TRBJ2-2; 12 nucleotides match TRBD2. The junction had 6 bases not matched to a gene; V was cut back by 0 bases and J by 7 bases. CDR1 and CDR2 from the germline V gene are DFQATT and SNEGSKA (reference sequence). This CDR3 comprises 16 residues.

The chain is built from TRBV7-2 and TRBJ1-3; D is perhaps TRBD1 (6 bases). Germline CDR1 reads SGHTA; CDR2 reads FQGNSA. The length of the CDR3 is 16 residues. Trimming cost V 0 bases and J 3 bases, with 12 bases left between them. CDR3 coding DNA: TGTGCCAGCAGCTTAGCGTGGGGGGCAGGTGGAAACACCATATATTTT. Translating gives CASSLAWGAGGNTIYF.

This clonotype has a handful of counts. The chain is built from TRBV28 and TRBJ1-2; 7 positions agree with TRBD1. Germline CDR1 and CDR2: MDHEN and SYDVKM. After removal of 4 bases from V and 6 bases from J, the junction contained 11 bases not matched to a gene. The CDR3 length is 15 residues. The CDR3 loop is CASSSTRDRANGYTF. The CDR3 region has the DNA TGTGCCAGCAGTTCAACCCGTGACAGGGCCAATGGCTACACCTTC.

The chain recombines TRBV5-6 with TRBJ2-5, with 7 bases matching TRBD1. CDR1 SGHDT and CDR2 YYEEEE come from the germline V gene. V was clipped by 3 bases and J by 5 bases; unmatched bases: 4. The CDR3 totals 13 residues. Here the CDR3 reads CASSYVDRETQYF. DNA for the CDR3: TGTGCCAGCAGCTACGTGGACAGGGAGACCCAGTACTTC.

In this sample, this clonotype turned up a few times. The J gene is TRBJ1-5, the V gene TRBV19; no reliable D call. V was trimmed by 3 bases and J by 3 bases, leaving 12 bases between them. This CDR3 contains 15 residues. The V gene's germline CDR1 is LNHDA and CDR2 SQIVND (reference sequence). DNA for the CDR3: TGTGCCAGTAGTATGTCGGGAGAGGACAATCAGCCCCAGCATTTT. Amino acid sequence: CASSMSGEDNQPQHF.

This sequence joins TRBV12-3 or TRBV12-4 and TRBJ1-1; possibly TRBD1 for D (5 bases). The CDR3 runs 16 residues. The germline V and J ends were trimmed by 5 bases and 5 bases, with 21 bases remaining between them. This CDR3 reads CASSPNTGGFTTEAFF. Here the CDR3 DNA reads TGTGCCAGCAGTCCGAATACCGGGGGGTTTACTACTGAAGCTTTCTTT.

This clonotype was counted a few times. V is TRBV30 and J is TRBJ1-5; D remains unclear. Trimming shortened V by 5 bases and J by 6 bases, and 8 bases separated the two germline ends. There are 11 residues in the CDR3. Germline loops: CDR1 GTSNPN, CDR2 SVGIG (reference sequence). The CDR3 reads CAWGLSQPQHF. As DNA, the CDR3 is TGTGCCTGGGGCCTAAGTCAGCCCCAGCATTTT.

For the CDR3, the DNA is TGTGCCAGCAGTGGCAAGGGAAAGGACAATGAGCAGTTCTTC. Protein: CASSGKGKDNEQFF. This chain uses TRBV2 with TRBJ2-1; D is ambiguous. CDR1 SNHLY and CDR2 FYNNEI come from the germline V gene. There are 14 residues in the CDR3. V was pared by 4 bases and J by 5 bases, with 12 bases between.

This clonotype was seen a handful of times. The CDR3, as DNA: TGTGCCAGCAGCTGGCGCGGACAGGGAGGGGACGAGCAGTACTTC. Its translation is CASSWRGQGGDEQYF. The chain links TRBV7-2 to TRBJ2-7; D perhaps matches TRBD1 (8 bases). Germline V gene lookup returns CDR1 SGHTA and CDR2 FQGNSA. CDR3 length: 15 residues. Trimming took 4 bases from V and 5 from J, leaving 18 bases between them.

This clonotype was counted between two and nine times. This chain links TRBV20-1 with TRBJ1-2, with 7 bases fitting TRBD1. CDR3 length equals 14 residues. Germline trimming cut 3 bases from V and 2 bases from J; bases unmatched to any gene: 6. Germline V gene data show CDR1 as DFQATT and CDR2 as SNEGSKA (reference sequence). The CDR3 reads CSARDRLKNYGYTF. Written as DNA, the CDR3 is TGCAGTGCTAGGGACAGGCTGAAAAACTATGGCTACACCTTC.

The chain is built from TRBV19 and TRBJ1-5; D perhaps matches TRBD1 (5 bases). This CDR3 comprises 13 residues. CDR1 and CDR2 from the germline V gene are LNHDA and SQIVND (reference sequence). V dropped 5 bases and J dropped 7 bases, with 12 bases sitting between them. CDR3: CASSPLQVQPQHF. CDR3 DNA: TGTGCCAGTAGTCCCCTACAGGTCCAGCCCCAGCATTTT.

As to this clonotype: Because the CDR3's place on the DNA is in doubt, the DNA is left out and the CDR3 is given as listed by TCRdb. The chain is built from TRBV7-6 and TRBJ2-3; the table's D call, TRBD2, was not checked against the DNA. Ends included, the CDR3 has 16 residues. CDR1 is SGHVS, CDR2 FNYEAQ, per germline. The CDR3: CASSLRVAGGTDTQCF.

There are a few counts of this clonotype. The J gene is TRBJ1-2, the V gene TRBV24-1; 7 nucleotides align to TRBD1. Per germline, CDR1 KGHDR and CDR2 SFDVKD. This CDR3 region has 14 residues. The J segment lost 6 bases and the V segment lost 4 bases, leaving 7 bases of the junction unmatched. CDR3 sequence: CATSDPGQAHGYTF. In DNA form, the CDR3 reads TGTGCCACCAGTGACCCCGGACAGGCACATGGCTACACCTTC.

The chain has TRBV15 and TRBJ2-2, with 10 bases identical to TRBD1. The V gene end was trimmed by 0 bases and the J gene end by 5 bases; junction bases not matched to a gene: 6. The V gene's germline CDR1 is LNHNV and CDR2 YYDKDF (reference sequence). The CDR3 covers 17 residues. The CDR3 here is CATSREMPGQGTGELFF. In DNA form, the CDR3 reads TGTGCCACCAGCAGAGAAATGCCGGGACAGGGGACCGGGGAGCTGTTTTTT.

This sequence joins TRBV19 and TRBJ1-3; D not certain. This CDR3 is 13 amino acids long. The V and J ends lost 5 bases and 3 bases respectively, with 8 bases between them. CDR1 is LNHDA, CDR2 SQIVND, per germline (reference sequence). The CDR3 DNA sequence: TGTGCCAGTAGTTGGCGGAATGGAAACACCATATATTTT. It translates to CASSWRNGNTIYF.

This clonotype was seen a few times. The chain has TRBV12-3 or TRBV12-4 and TRBJ1-1; tentatively, D is TRBD1 (5 bases). The CDR3 is made up of 14 amino acids. Trimming removed 6 bases at V and 1 base at J, with 12 bases between. The chain's CDR3 is CASSPHTGNTEAFF. CDR3 DNA sequence: TGTGCCAGCAGCCCCCATACAGGGAACACTGAAGCTTTCTTT.